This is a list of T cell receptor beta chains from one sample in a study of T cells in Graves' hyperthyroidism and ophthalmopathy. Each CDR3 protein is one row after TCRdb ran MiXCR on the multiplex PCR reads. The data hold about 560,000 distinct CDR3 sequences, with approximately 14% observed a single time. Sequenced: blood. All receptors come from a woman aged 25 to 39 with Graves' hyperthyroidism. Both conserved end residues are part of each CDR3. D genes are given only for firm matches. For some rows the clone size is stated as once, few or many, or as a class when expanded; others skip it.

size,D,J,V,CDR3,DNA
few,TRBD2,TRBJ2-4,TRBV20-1,CSASLAGGAKNIQYF,TGCAGTGCTAGCCTAGCGGGAGGGGCCAAAAACATTCAGTACTTC
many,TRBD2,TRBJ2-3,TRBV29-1,CSVGALDGRWLAGRGRTDTQYF,TGCAGCGTTGGGGCCTTAGACGGGAGGTGGCTAGCGGGACGAGGGAGGACAGATACGCAGTATTTT
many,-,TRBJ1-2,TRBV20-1,CSARRAYGYTF,TGTAGTGCAAGACGGGCCTATGGCTACACCTTC
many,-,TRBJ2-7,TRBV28,CASSPPALGGNEQYF,TGTGCCAGCAGTCCCCCCGCGTTAGGAGGGAACGAGCAGTACTTC
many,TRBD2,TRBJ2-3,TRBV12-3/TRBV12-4,CASSTGTSGRETDTQYF,TGTGCCAGCAGTACGGGGACTAGCGGGAGAGAGACAGATACGCAGTATTTT
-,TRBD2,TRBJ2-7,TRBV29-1,CSVETPSRLAGAYEQYF,TGCAGCGTTGAAACCCCCTCCCGACTAGCGGGGGCCTACGAGCAGTACTTC
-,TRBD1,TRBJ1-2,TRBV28,CASSFVFPGQGYRYGYTF,TGTGCCAGCAGTTTTGTGTTTCCGGGACAGGGATATCGGTATGGCTACACCTTC
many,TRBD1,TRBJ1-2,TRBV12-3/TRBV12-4,CASSQTGSYGYTF,TGTGCCAGCAGTCAGACAGGGTCCTATGGCTACACCTTC
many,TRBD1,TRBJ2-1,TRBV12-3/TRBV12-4,CASSWSVYEGASSYNEQFF,TGTGCCAGCAGTTGGTCGGTGTACGAGGGGGCGAGCTCCTACAATGAGCAGTTCTTC
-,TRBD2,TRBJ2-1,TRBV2,CASSGLAGGPYEQFF,TGTGCCAGCAGTGGATTAGCGGGAGGGCCCTATGAGCAGTTCTTC
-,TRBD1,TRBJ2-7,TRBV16,CASSQYSGSRGPEQYF,TGTGCCAGCAGCCAATACAGTGGGAGCAGGGGGCCTGAGCAGTACTTC
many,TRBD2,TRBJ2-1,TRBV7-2,CASSLPSIAGGQQFF,TGTGCCAGCAGCTTACCCTCGATAGCGGGAGGGCAGCAGTTCTTC
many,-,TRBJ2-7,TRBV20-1,CSAPPAGRPTSYEQYF,TGCAGTGCCCCCCCCGCCGGCAGACCAACCTCCTACGAGCAGTACTTC
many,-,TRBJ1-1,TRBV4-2,CASSQDTVGGTEAFF,TGTGCCAGCAGCCAAGATACGGTCGGGGGCACTGAAGCTTTCTTT
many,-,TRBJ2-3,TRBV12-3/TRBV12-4,CASSLTNLGLPYQDTQYF,TGTGCCAGCAGTTTAACAAATCTGGGACTCCCCTATCAAGATACGCAGTATTTT
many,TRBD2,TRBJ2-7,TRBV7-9,CASSLSRLAGDYEQYF,TGTGCCAGCAGCTTAAGTAGACTAGCGGGAGACTACGAGCAGTACTTC